One and the same sample provided the 26 T cell receptor beta chains below, sequenced in a study of blood T cells in healthy people across ages. A second PCR of roughly 7 to 11 cycles used a sample-barcoded 5' primer and a J-beta primer mix. TCRdb re-called the 5' RACE reads with MiXCR, one entry per CDR3 protein. The repertoire holds around 800,000 distinct CDR3 sequences, with 44% as singletons. The sequenced material came from blood. These receptors all stem from a man aged 60 to 75 in good health.

The chain recombines TRBV10-3 with TRBJ2-7; 9 nucleotides match TRBD1. The CDR3 is made up of 14 amino acids. The germline gives CDR1 ENHRY, CDR2 SYGVKD. Unmatched junction bases numbered 7, after V lost 5 bases and J lost 5 bases. The CDR3 coding sequence is TGTGCCATCAGTCCCGGGACAGGGCTCAACGAGCAGTACTTC. Residues: CAISPGTGLNEQYF.

Only a few counts were recorded for this clonotype. The rearrangement uses TRBV28 and TRBJ2-3, with D perhaps TRBD2 (5 bases). This CDR3 comprises 15 residues. The germline gives CDR1 MDHEN, CDR2 SYDVKM. V lost 3 bases and J lost 0, with 10 bases in between. The CDR3 here is CASSFSRRSTDTQYF. In nucleotides, the CDR3 is TGTGCCAGCAGTTTTTCGAGGAGGAGCACAGATACGCAGTATTTT.

The chain is built from TRBV29-1 and TRBJ1-2, with 9 bases fitting TRBD1. After removal of 6 bases from V and 1 base from J, the junction contained 3 bases not matched to a gene. The CDR3 contains 13 residues. Germline V CDR1 and CDR2: SQVTM, ANQGSEA. In DNA, the CDR3 is TGCAGCGTGGGGACAGGGAATAACTATGGCTACACCTTC. As protein: CSVGTGNNYGYTF. Using reference TRBV29-1 and TRBJ1-2 for the parts outside the CDR3, the full variable domain is SAVISQKPSRDICQRGTSLTIQCQVDSQVTMMFWYRQQPGQSLTLIATANQGSEATYESGFVIDKFPISRPNLTFSTLTVSNMSPEDSSIYLCSVGTGNNYGYTFGSGTRLTVV.

The chain combines TRBV29-1 with TRBJ2-1; TRBD2 agrees at 9 bases. The end of the DNA is better explained by TRBJ2-7, so the J call may be wrong. Per the germline V gene, CDR1 is SQVTM and CDR2 is ANQGSEA. The CDR3 runs to 14 residues. The CDR3, as DNA: TGCAGCGTTGAAGGGGCGGGGGGGTACAATGAGCAGTACTTC. This encodes CSVEGAGGYNEQYF.

This clonotype has at least ten counts. J is TRBJ2-7 and V is TRBV10-3, with a tentative D call TRBD2 (7 bases). The germline V gene encodes CDR1 ENHRY and CDR2 SYGVKD. V lost 2 bases and J 0 bases, leaving 14 bases between the germline ends. The length of the CDR3 is 16 residues. The CDR3 loop reads CAISEGVGGPSYEQYF. The CDR3 DNA reads as TGTGCCATCAGTGAGGGAGTCGGGGGGCCCTCCTACGAGCAGTACTTC.

The chain joins TRBV7-9 to TRBJ2-1; D is unclear. The germline V and J ends were trimmed by 1 base and 7 bases, with 5 bases remaining between them. The CDR3 is 12 amino acids. The V gene's germline CDR1 is SEHNR and CDR2 FQNEAQ (reference sequence). Here the CDR3 reads CASSLGINEQFF. As DNA, the CDR3 is TGTGCCAGCAGCTTAGGGATAAATGAGCAGTTCTTC.

The chain joins TRBV27 to TRBJ2-1, with 8 bases identical to TRBD1. Germline V CDR1 and CDR2: MNHEY, SMNVEV (reference sequence). The V and J ends lost 0 bases and 9 bases, in that order; junction bases with no gene match: 10. The CDR3 sequence is 16 residues long. The CDR3 loop reads CASSLSPGQGLGEQFF. In DNA, the CDR3 is TGTGCCAGCAGTTTATCGCCCGGACAGGGTTTAGGTGAGCAGTTCTTC.

The rearrangement links TRBV11-3 to TRBJ1-6; 9 bases are a match to TRBD1. The V segment lost 9 bases and the J segment 9 bases; nucleotides outside the gene matches: 6. Germline V CDR1 and CDR2: SGHNT, YENEEA. CDR3 length equals 13 residues. The CDR3 loop reads CASTGQGLSPLHF. The CDR3, as DNA: TGTGCCAGTACGGGACAGGGTCTTTCACCCCTCCACTTT.

The rearrangement links TRBV3-1 to TRBJ2-5; D not resolved. CDR3 size: 13 residues. V was shortened by 4 bases and J by 6 bases, with 12 bases between the two germline ends. Looked up from germline, CDR1 is LGHDT and CDR2 is YNNKEL (reference sequence). The CDR3 nucleotides are TGTGCCAGCAGCCTATCGGGTGTAAAGACCCAGTACTTC. It is translated as CASSLSGVKTQYF.

The sample holds one count of this clonotype. V and J are TRBV3-1 and TRBJ2-1, with unresolved D. CDR3 length: 15 residues. Germline V gene sequence: CDR1 LGHDT, CDR2 YNNKEL (reference sequence). The germline V and J ends were trimmed by 0 bases and 5 bases, with 11 bases remaining between them. In DNA form, the CDR3 reads TGTGCCAGCAGCCAAGATTTCTTGGCCAACAATGAGCAGTTCTTC. As protein: CASSQDFLANNEQFF.

The chain uses TRBV15 and TRBJ2-5; the D call may be TRBD1 or TRBD2 (5 bases each). CDR1 is LNHNV and CDR2 is YYDKDF in the germline V gene (reference sequence). The CDR3 extends over 13 amino acids. The germline V and J ends were trimmed by 4 bases and 1 base, with 7 bases remaining between them. This CDR3 reads CATSTGAQETQYF. CDR3 sequence (DNA): TGTGCCACCAGCACCGGGGCCCAAGAGACCCAGTACTTC.

CDR3 bases: TGTGCCAGCAGTCTTCGGACAGGGTTGGGTGAAAAACTGTTTTTT. Encoded protein: CASSLRTGLGEKLFF. The rearrangement joins TRBV12-3 or TRBV12-4 to TRBJ1-4; 8 bases match TRBD1. V lost 5 bases to trimming and J lost 7 bases; unmatched junction nucleotides: 9. This CDR3 comprises 15 residues.

V gene TRBV20-1 combines with J gene TRBJ1-3; D not resolved. Germline V gene sequence: CDR1 DFQATT, CDR2 SNEGSKA (reference sequence). Trimming took 1 base from V and 0 from J, leaving 13 bases between them. There are 16 residues in the CDR3. The chain's CDR3 is CSARAASLYSGNTIYF. CDR3 bases: TGCAGTGCTAGAGCGGCCAGCCTATACTCTGGAAACACCATATATTTT.

This clonotype has only a few counts. This CDR3 is CATSDLHGAFSNEQFF. DNA of the CDR3: TGTGCCACCAGTGATTTGCACGGGGCGTTTTCAAATGAGCAGTTCTTC. The J gene is TRBJ2-1, the V gene TRBV24-1; D is perhaps TRBD1 or TRBD2 (5 bases each). The CDR3 covers 16 residues. The V end lost 0 bases, the J end lost 7 bases, and 15 bases lay between the germline ends. Germline CDR1 reads KGHDR; CDR2 reads SFDVKD.

V and J are TRBV7-9 and TRBJ2-2, with D tentatively TRBD2 (5 bases). CDR3 length: 16 amino acids. Germline CDR1 and CDR2: SEHNR and FQNEAQ (reference sequence). Trimming cost V 4 bases and J 3 bases, with 15 bases left between them. For the CDR3, the DNA is TGTGCCAGCAGCTCTAGACGGGGATCCGACACCGGGGAGCTGTTTTTT. The encoded protein is CASSSRRGSDTGELFF.

V and J are TRBV5-6 and TRBJ2-1, with 11 bases that match TRBD2. Trimming cost V 4 bases and J 8 bases; bases outside gene matches: 14. Germline loops: CDR1 SGHDT, CDR2 YYEEEE. The CDR3 sequence is 17 residues long. This CDR3 is CASSESGSGGALHEQFF. For the CDR3, the DNA is TGTGCCAGCAGCGAAAGCGGTAGCGGGGGGGCCCTCCATGAGCAGTTCTTC.

The V and J genes are TRBV20-1 and TRBJ2-3, with a possible D match to TRBD2 (6 bases). V lost 6 bases and J 0 bases, leaving 13 bases between the germline ends. Germline V lookup: CDR1 DFQATT, CDR2 SNEGSKA (reference sequence). The CDR3 is 14 amino acids. The CDR3, as DNA: TGCAGTGCAAATAGCGGAGCTAGCACAGATACGCAGTATTTT. Translating gives CSANSGASTDTQYF.

This clonotype was seen more than once but under ten times. The V call is TRBV3-1, the J call TRBJ1-1, with 8 bases fitting TRBD1. This CDR3 region has 19 residues. Germline V gene sequence: CDR1 LGHDT, CDR2 YNNKEL (reference sequence). J lost 3 bases, V lost 0 bases, and 15 bases had no gene match. CDR3 sequence reads: CASSQERSGGHHRDTEAFF. The CDR3 coding sequence is TGTGCCAGCAGCCAAGAACGGTCAGGGGGCCACCACCGGGACACTGAAGCTTTCTTT.

The sample holds a few counts of this clonotype. The V gene is TRBV28, the J gene TRBJ2-7; 10 nucleotides agree with TRBD1. The trim removed 4 bases at V and 3 bases at J, leaving 6 bases unmatched. Per the germline V gene, CDR1 is MDHEN and CDR2 is SYDVKM. The CDR3 loop spans 15 amino acids. The CDR3 protein is CASSSRGQGDYEQYF. Written as DNA, the CDR3 is TGTGCCAGCAGTTCTAGAGGACAGGGGGACTACGAGCAGTACTTC.

This chain joins TRBV12-3 or TRBV12-4 and TRBJ1-1; D gene uncertain. This CDR3 contains 12 residues. Trimming pared 7 bases from V and 1 base from J, leaving 7 bases between. The CDR3 is CASNNGNTEAFF. CDR3 bases: TGTGCCAGCAATAACGGGAACACTGAAGCTTTCTTT.

This clonotype was seen a few times. The chain is built from TRBV10-2 and TRBJ1-6; 7 bases are a match to TRBD1. The CDR3 runs 14 residues. The V gene's germline CDR1 is WSHSY and CDR2 SAAADI. Trimming cost V 6 bases and J 6 bases; bases outside gene matches: 5. The CDR3 sequence is CASSTTGPNSPLHF. The DNA of the CDR3 is TGCGCCAGCAGCACGACAGGGCCTAATTCACCCCTCCACTTT.

The chain combines TRBV7-3 with TRBJ2-1, with D possibly TRBD2 on 6 matching bases. CDR3 length equals 15 residues. The germline gives CDR1 SGHTA, CDR2 FQGTGA. The V end was cut by 5 bases, the J end by 4 bases, with 15 bases between. The CDR3 spells CASSNSGLNYNEQFF. For the CDR3, the DNA is TGTGCCAGCAGCAATTCGGGACTGAATTACAATGAGCAGTTCTTC.

This chain uses TRBV10-3 with TRBJ2-5; D is unresolved. Germline lookup yields CDR1 ENHRY and CDR2 SYGVKD. The CDR3 covers 15 residues. The germline V and J ends were trimmed by 3 bases and 1 base, with 12 bases remaining between them. The CDR3 DNA follows: TGTGCCATCAGTGACCCTCAATGGAGCCAAGAGACCCAGTACTTC. It yields the protein CAISDPQWSQETQYF.

The CDR3 spells CSARVAQIATNEKLFF. As DNA, the CDR3 is TGCAGTGCTAGAGTCGCCCAGATTGCAACTAATGAAAAACTGTTTTTT. The chain has TRBV20-1 and TRBJ1-4; D is unresolved. The CDR3 covers 16 residues. Trimming cost V 1 base and J 0 bases, with 12 bases left between them. Germline lookup yields CDR1 DFQATT and CDR2 SNEGSKA (reference sequence).

Here the CDR3 DNA reads TGTGCCAGCAGCGATCGGGCCAGTTTCTCTGGGGCCAACGTCCTGACTTTC. Translation gives CASSDRASFSGANVLTF. V usage is TRBV5-4 and J usage is TRBJ2-6; D remains unclear. This CDR3 is 17 amino acids long. Germline CDR1 and CDR2: SGHNT and YYREEE (reference sequence). The V end was cut by 4 bases, the J end by 0 bases, with 14 bases between.

A note on this clonotype: A junction boundary mismatches the germline segment, possibly from a read error. This chain uses TRBV7-9 with TRBJ2-6; D possibly corresponds to TRBD1 (6 bases). The CDR3 runs 18 residues. Germline V gene sequence: CDR1 SEHNR, CDR2 FQNEAQ (reference sequence). CDR3 sequence (DNA): TGTGCCAGCATGAGGACAAGGGACAATTATTCTAGGGCCAACATCCTGACTTTC. Residues: CASMRTRDNYSRANILTF.